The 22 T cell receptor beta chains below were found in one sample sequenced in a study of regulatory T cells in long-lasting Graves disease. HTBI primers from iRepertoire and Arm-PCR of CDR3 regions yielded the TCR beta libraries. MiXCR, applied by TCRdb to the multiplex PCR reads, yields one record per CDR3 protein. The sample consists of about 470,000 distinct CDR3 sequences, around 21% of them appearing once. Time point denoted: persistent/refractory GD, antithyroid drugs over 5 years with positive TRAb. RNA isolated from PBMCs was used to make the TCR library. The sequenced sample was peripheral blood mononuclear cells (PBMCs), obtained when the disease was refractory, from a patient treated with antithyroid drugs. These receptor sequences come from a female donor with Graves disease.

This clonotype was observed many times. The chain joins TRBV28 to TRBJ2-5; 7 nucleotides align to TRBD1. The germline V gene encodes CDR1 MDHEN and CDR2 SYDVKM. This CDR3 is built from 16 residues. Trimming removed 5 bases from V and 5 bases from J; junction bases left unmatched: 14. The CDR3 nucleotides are TGTGCCAGCAGTCTGGCTACAGGGGTGGCGTTGGAGACCCAGTACTTC. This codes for CASSLATGVALETQYF. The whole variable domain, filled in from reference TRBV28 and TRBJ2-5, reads DVKVTQSSRYLVKRTGEKVFLECVQDMDHENMFWYRQDPGLGLRLIYFSYDVKMKEKGDIPEGYSVSREKKERFSLILESASTNQTSMYLCASSLATGVALETQYFGPGTRLLVL.

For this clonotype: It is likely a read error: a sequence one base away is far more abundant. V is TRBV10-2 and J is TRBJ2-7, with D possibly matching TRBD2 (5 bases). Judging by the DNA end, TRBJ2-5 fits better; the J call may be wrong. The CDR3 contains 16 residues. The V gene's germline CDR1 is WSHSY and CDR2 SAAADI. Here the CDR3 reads CASSEWVSGFQETQYF. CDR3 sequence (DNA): TGCGCCAGCAGTGAGTGGGTTTCGGGATTCCAAGAGACCCAGTACTTC.

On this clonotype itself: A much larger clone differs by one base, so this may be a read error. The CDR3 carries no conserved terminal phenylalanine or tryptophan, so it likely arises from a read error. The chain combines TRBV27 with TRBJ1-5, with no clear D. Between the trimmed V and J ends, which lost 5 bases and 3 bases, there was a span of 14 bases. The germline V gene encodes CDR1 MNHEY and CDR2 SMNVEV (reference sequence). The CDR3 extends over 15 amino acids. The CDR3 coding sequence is TGTGCCAGCAGTATAGCCCTGGGCTCCAATCAGCCCCAGCATCTT. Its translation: CASSIALGSNQPQHL.

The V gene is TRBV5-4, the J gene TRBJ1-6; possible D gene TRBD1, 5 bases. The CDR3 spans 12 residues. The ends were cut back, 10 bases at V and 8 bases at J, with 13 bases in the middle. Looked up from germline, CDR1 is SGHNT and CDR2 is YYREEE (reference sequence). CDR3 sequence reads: CALGRRDSPLHF. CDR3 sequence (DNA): TGTGCCTTGGGACGGCGGGATTCACCCCTCCACTTT.

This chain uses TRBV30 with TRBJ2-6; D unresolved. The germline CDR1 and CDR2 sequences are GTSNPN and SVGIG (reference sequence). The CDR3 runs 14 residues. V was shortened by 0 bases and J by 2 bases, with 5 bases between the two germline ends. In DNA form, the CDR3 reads TGTGCCTGGAGTGTTGGGACTGGGGCCAACGTCCTGACTTTC. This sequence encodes CAWSVGTGANVLTF.

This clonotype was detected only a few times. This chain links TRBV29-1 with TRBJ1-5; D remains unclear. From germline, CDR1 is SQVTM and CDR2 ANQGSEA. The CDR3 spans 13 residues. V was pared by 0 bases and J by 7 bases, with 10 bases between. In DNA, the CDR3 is TGCAGCGTTGAAGAGGTACTCGGGCAGCCCCAGCATTTT. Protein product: CSVEEVLGQPQHF.

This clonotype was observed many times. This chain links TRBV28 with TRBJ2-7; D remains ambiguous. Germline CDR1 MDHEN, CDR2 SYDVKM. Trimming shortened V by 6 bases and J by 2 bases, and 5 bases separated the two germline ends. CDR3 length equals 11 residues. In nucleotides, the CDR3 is TGTGCCAGCAGCGCAGCCTACGAGCAGTACTTC. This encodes CASSAAYEQYF.

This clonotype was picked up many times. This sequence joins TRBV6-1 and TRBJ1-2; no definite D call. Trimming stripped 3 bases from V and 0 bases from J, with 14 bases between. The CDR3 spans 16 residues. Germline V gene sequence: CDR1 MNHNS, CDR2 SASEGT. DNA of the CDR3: TGTGCCAGCAGTGAGAAACGCCTCCGGGCTAACTATGGCTACACCTTC. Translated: CASSEKRLRANYGYTF.

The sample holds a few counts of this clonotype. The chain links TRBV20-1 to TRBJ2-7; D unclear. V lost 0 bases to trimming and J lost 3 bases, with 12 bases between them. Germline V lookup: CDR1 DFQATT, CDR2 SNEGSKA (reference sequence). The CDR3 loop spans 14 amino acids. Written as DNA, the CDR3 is TGCAGTGCTAGAGATCCGGCAGCTTTCTACGAGCAGTACTTC. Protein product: CSARDPAAFYEQYF.

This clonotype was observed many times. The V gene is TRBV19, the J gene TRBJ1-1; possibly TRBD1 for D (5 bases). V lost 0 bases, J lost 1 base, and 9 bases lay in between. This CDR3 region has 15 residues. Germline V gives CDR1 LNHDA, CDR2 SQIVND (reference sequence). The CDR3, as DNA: TGTGCCAGTAGTATAGAGGGGCGTAAGAACACTGAAGCTTTCTTT. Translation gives CASSIEGRKNTEAFF.

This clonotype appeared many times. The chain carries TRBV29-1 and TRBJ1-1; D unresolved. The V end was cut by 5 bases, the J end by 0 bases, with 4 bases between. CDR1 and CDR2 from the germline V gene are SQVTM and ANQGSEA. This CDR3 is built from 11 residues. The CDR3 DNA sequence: TGCAGCGTTTGGCTGAACACTGAAGCTTTCTTT. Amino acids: CSVWLNTEAFF.

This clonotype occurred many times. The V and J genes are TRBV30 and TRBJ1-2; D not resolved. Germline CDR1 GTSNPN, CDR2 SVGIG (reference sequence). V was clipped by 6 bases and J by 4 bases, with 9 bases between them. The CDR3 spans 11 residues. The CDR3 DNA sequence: TGTGCCTGTAAGGGTAGCTATGGCTACACCTTC. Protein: CACKGSYGYTF.

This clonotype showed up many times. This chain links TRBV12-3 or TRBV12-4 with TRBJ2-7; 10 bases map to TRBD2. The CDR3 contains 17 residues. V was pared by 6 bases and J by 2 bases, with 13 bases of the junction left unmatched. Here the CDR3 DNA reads TGTGCCAGCAGCCGTTATGGGTTAGCGGGGGGACCCTACGAGCAGTACTTC. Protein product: CASSRYGLAGGPYEQYF.

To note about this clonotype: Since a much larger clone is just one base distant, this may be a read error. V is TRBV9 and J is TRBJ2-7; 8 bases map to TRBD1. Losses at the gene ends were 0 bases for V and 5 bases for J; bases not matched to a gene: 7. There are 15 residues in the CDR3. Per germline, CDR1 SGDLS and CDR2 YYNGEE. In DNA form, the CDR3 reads TGTGCCAGCAGCGTAGGAGGACAGGGCGGCCACGAGCAGTACTTC. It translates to CASSVGGQGGHEQYF.

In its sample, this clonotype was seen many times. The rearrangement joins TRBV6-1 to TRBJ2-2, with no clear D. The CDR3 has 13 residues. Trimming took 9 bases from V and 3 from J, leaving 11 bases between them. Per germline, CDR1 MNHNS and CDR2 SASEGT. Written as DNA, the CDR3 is TGTGCCAGTGTTGACTGGGACACCGGGGAGCTGTTTTTT. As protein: CASVDWDTGELFF.

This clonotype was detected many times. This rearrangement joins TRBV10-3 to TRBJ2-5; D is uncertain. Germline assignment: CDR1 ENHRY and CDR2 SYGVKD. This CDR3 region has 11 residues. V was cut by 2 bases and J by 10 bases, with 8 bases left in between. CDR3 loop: CAISEKWIQYF. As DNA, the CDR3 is TGTGCCATCAGTGAGAAATGGATCCAGTACTTC.

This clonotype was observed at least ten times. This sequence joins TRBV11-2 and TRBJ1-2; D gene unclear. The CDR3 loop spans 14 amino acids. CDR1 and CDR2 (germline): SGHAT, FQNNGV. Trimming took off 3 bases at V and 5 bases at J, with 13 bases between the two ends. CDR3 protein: CASSFSPYIYGYTF. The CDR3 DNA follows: TGTGCCAGCAGCTTCTCCCCTTACATATATGGCTACACCTTC.

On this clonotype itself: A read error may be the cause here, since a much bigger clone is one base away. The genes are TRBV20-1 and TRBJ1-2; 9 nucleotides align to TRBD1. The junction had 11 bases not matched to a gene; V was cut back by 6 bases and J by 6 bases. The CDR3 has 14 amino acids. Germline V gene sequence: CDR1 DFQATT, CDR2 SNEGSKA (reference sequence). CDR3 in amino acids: CSAKDRGAWNGYTF. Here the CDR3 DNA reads TGCAGTGCGAAGGACAGGGGCGCTTGGAATGGCTACACCTTC.

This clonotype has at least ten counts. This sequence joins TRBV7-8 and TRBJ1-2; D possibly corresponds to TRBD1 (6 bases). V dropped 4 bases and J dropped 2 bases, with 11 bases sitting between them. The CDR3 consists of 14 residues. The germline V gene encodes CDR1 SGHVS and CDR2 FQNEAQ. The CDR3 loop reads CASSYEQGNYGYTF. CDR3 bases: TGTGCCAGCAGCTATGAACAGGGCAACTATGGCTACACCTTC.

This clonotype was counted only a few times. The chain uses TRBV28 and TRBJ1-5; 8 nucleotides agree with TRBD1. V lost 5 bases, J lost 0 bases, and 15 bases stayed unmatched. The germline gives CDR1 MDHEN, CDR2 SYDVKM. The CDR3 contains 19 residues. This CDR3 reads CASSPLFIKTGVSNQPQHF. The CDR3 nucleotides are TGTGCCAGCAGTCCTCTGTTTATTAAGACAGGGGTTAGCAATCAGCCCCAGCATTTT.

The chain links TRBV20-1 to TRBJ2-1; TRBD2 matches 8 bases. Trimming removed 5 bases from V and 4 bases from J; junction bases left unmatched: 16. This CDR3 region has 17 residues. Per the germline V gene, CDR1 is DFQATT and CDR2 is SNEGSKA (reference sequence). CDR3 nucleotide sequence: TGCAGTGCTTGGGCCTTAGGGTTAGCGGGGCCTTACAATGAGCAGTTCTTC. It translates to CSAWALGLAGPYNEQFF.

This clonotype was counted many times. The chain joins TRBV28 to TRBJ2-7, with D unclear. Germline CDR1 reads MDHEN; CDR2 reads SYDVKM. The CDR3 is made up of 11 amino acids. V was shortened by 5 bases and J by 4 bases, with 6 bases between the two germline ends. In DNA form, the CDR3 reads TGTGCCAGCAGTATTGATTACGAGCAGTACTTC. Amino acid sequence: CASSIDYEQYF.